This T cell receptor (beta chain) was retrieved from a study of OX40 agonist ivuxolimab in advanced cancers. Study-wide background: All patients had ivuxolimab intravenously every 2 weeks at 0.01 to 10 mg/kg. The mean age was approximately 60 years, ranging from about 20 to 90, with 65% to 85% of participants male. A history of anti-PD-1, anti-PD-L1 or anti-CTLA-4 therapy was acceptable, and roughly 40% had some.

A word on this clone: What it recognizes is unknown. This clone may be a read error of a much larger clone one base away.

Findings of the study overall: Relative to CD4+, CD8+ T cells held more expanded clones on average.

The data were produced by immunoSEQ multiplex PCR, yet TCRdb's version contains in-frame clones alone and is incomplete. Here the sample spans roughly 40,000 clones, about 90% being singletons. Germline trimming cut 1 base from V and 7 bases from J; bases unmatched to any gene: 8. There are 16 residues in the CDR3. Germline loops: CDR1 SGHAT, CDR2 FQNNGV. The sample consisted of CD4+ or CD8+ T cells sorted from blood, taken in a trial of the OX40 agonist ivuxolimab. This chain connects TRBV11-2 to TRBJ1-5; 9 nucleotides match TRBD1. The clonotype comes from an adult with an advanced solid tumor such as melanoma, head and neck, liver or kidney cancer. The CDR3 region has the DNA TGTGCCAGCAGCTTAGGGGCGGACAGGGGATACCAGCCCCAGCATTTT. As protein: CASSLGADRGYQPQHF. Using reference TRBV11-2 and TRBJ1-5 for the parts outside the CDR3, the full variable domain is EAGVAQSPRYKIIEKRQSVAFWCNPISGHATLYWYQQILGQGPKLLIQFQNNGVVDDSQLPKDRFSAERLKGVDSTLKIQPAKLEDSAVYLCASSLGADRGYQPQHFGDGTRLSIL.